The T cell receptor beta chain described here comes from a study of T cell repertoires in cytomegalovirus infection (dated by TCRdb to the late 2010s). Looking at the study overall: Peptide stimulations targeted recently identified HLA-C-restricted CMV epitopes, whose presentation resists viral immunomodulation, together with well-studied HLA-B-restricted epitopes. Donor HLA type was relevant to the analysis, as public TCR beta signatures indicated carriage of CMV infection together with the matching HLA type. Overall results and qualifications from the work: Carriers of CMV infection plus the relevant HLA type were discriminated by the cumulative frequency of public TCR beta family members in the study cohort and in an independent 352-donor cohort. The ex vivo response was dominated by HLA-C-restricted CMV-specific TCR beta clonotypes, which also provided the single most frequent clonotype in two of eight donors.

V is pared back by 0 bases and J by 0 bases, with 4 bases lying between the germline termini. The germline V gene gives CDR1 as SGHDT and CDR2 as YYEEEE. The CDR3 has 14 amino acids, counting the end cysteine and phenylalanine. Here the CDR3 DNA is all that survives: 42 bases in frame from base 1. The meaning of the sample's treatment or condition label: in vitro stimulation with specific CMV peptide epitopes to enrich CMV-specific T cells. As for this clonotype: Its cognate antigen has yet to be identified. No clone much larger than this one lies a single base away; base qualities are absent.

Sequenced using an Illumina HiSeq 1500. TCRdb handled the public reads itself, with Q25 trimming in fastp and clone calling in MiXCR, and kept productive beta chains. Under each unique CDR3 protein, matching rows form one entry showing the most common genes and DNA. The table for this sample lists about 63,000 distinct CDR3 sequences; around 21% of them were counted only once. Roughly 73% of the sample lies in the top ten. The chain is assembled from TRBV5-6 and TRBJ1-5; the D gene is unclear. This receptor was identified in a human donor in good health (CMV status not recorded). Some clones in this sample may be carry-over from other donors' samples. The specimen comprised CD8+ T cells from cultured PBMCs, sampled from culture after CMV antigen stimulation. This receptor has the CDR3 CASSLALSNQPQHF. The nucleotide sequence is TGTGCCAGCAGCTTGGCACTTAGCAATCAGCCCCAGCATTTT.